The rows below give T cell receptor beta chains drawn from one sample of a study of cytotoxic CD8 clonotypes in ibrutinib-treated CLL. Here immunoSEQ multiplex PCR was the method, and the copy in TCRdb shows in-frame clones only, minus some. The sample records 150,000 or so clones, about 84% being singletons. The sequencing here drew on PBMCs, taken after 24 months of ibrutinib treatment. Receptors originate from a human donor with chronic lymphocytic leukemia. Both conserved end residues are part of each CDR3. D genes are given only for firm matches.

>NA|TRBJ2-1|TRBV5-1
TGCGCCAGCAGCTGGGGTACAGGCGCACCTTGGGTCGATGAGCAGTTCTTC
CASSWGTGAPWVDEQFF
>NA|TRBJ1-5|TRBV6-1
TGTGCCAGCAGTGATGGCGGCTACAATCAGCCCCAGCATTTT
CASSDGGYNQPQHF
>NA|TRBJ2-7|TRBV18
TGTGCCAGCTCACCAGGGGACCGGGCCGAGCAGTACTTC
CASSPGDRAEQYF
>TRBD1|TRBJ2-5|TRBV6-1
TGTGCCAGCAGCAAGAGACAGGGGACGGAGACCCAGTACTTC
CASSKRQGTETQYF
>NA|TRBJ1-2|TRBV18
TGTGCCAGCTCACCACCGGACGGCAGCTTGGGCTACACCTTC
CASSPPDGSLGYTF
>NA|TRBJ2-3|TRBV14
TGTGCCAGCAGCCAAGATAGGGGTGGCACAGATACGCAGTATTTT
CASSQDRGGTDTQYF
>NA|TRBJ2-7|TRBV5-5
TGTGCCAGCAGCTTAAAAAGCGGACCCTACGAGCAGTACTTC
CASSLKSGPYEQYF
>NA|TRBJ2-3|TRBV7-8
TGTGCCAGCAGCTCTTATGGAGGCCTAGATACGCAGTATTTT
CASSSYGGLDTQYF
>TRBD1|TRBJ1-1|TRBV28
TGTGCCAGCAGTTTCCCGGACAGGGGATCGAACACTGAAGCTTTCTTT
CASSFPDRGSNTEAFF
>TRBD2|TRBJ2-3|TRBV14
TGTGCCAGCAGCCAAGAACTAGCGGGACTTAGCACAGATACGCAGTATTTT
CASSQELAGLSTDTQYF
>TRBD1|TRBJ1-4|TRBV14
TGTGCCAGCAGCTCCAACAGGGGGCGGAATGAAAAACTGTTTTTT
CASSSNRGRNEKLFF
>NA|TRBJ1-2|TRBV7-2
TGTGCCAGCAGTCGGCCCAAACTTAACTATGGCTACACCTTC
CASSRPKLNYGYTF
>NA|TRBJ2-2|TRBV30
TGTGCCTGGAAGCCGGGAGCCGCGAACACCGGGGAGCTGTTTTTT
CAWKPGAANTGELFF
>TRBD2|TRBJ2-1|TRBV28
TGTGCCAGCAGATACGGCAGGGCGTCGGCGGGAGGCTACAATGAGCAGTTCTTC
CASRYGRASAGGYNEQFF